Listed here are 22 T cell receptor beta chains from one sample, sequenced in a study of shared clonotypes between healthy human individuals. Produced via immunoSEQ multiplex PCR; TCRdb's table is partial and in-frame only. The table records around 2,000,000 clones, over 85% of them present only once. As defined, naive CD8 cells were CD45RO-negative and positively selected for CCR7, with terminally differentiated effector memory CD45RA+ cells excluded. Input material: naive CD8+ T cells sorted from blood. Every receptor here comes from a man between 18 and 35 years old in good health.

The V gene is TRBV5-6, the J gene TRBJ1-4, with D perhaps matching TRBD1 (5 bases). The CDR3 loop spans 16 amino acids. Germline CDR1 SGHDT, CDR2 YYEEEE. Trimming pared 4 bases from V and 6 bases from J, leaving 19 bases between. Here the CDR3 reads CASSERPGLGDEKLFF. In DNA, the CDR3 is TGTGCCAGCAGCGAAAGACCGGGACTGGGAGATGAAAAACTGTTTTTT.

CDR3 in amino acids: CASRETGGNYNSPLHF. As DNA, the CDR3 is TGTGCCAGCAGAGAGACAGGGGGCAACTATAATTCACCCCTCCACTTT. The chain carries TRBV27 and TRBJ1-6; 10 nucleotides align to TRBD1. Germline trimming cut 6 bases from V and 3 bases from J; bases unmatched to any gene: 5. CDR3 length: 16 amino acids. Germline CDR1 and CDR2: MNHEY and SMNVEV (reference sequence).

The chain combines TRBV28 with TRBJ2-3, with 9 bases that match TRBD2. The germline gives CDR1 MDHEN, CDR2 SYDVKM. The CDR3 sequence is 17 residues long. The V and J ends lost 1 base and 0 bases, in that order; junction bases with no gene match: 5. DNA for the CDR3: TGTGCCAGCAGTTTATTGGCGGGGGGGCCTAGCACAGATACGCAGTATTTT. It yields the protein CASSLLAGGPSTDTQYF.

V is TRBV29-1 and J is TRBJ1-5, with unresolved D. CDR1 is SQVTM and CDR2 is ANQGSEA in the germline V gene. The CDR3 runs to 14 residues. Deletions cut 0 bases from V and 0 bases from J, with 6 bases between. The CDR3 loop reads CSVEDPDSNQPQHF. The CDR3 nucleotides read TGCAGCGTTGAAGACCCAGATAGCAATCAGCCCCAGCATTTT.

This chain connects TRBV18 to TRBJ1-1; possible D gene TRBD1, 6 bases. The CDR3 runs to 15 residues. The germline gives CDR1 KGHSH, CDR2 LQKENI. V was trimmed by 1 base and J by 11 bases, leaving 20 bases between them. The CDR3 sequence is CASSPLDGGGLQAFF. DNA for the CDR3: TGTGCCAGCTCACCACTAGACGGGGGCGGGCTCCAGGCTTTCTTT.

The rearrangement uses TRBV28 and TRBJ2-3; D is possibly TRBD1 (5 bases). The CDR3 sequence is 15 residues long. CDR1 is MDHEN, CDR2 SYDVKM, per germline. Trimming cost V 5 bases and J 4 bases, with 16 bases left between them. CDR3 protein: CASSDLQGPPDTQYF. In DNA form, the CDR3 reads TGTGCCAGCAGTGACCTGCAGGGTCCCCCAGATACGCAGTATTTT.

CDR3 sequence reads: CASSFQGAYGNQPQHF. The CDR3 DNA sequence: TGTGCCAGCAGTTTTCAGGGGGCGTATGGCAATCAGCCCCAGCATTTT. The V gene is TRBV28, the J gene TRBJ1-5; 8 bases are shared with TRBD1. V dropped 3 bases and J dropped 2; count of bases not matched to a gene: 6. The CDR3 covers 16 residues. Germline assignment: CDR1 MDHEN and CDR2 SYDVKM.

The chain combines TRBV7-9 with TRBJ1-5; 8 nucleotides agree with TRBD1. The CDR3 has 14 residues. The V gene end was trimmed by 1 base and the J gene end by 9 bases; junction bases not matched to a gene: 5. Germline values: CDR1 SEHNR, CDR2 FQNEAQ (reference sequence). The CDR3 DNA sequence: TGTGCCAGCAGCTTAGGGACAGGGTCTCCGCCCCAGCATTTT. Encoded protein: CASSLGTGSPPQHF.

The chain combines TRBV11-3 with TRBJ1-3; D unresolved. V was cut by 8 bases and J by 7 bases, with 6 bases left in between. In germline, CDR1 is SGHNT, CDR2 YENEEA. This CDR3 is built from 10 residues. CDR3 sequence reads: CASPVNTIYF. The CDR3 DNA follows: TGTGCCAGCCCGGTCAACACCATATATTTT.

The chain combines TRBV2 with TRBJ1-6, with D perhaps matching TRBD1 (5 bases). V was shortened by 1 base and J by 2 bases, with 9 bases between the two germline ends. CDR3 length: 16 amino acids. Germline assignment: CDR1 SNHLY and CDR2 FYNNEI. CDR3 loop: CASSEVGDPYNSPLHF. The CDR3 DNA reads TGTGCCAGCAGTGAAGTGGGGGATCCCTATAATTCACCCCTCCACTTT.

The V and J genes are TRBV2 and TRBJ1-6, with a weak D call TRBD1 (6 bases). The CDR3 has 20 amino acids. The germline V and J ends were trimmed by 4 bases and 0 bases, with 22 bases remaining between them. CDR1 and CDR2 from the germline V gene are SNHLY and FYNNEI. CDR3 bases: TGTGCCAGCAGTGTAAAGGACAGCGAAAGGCGGGACTCCTATAATTCACCCCTCCACTTT. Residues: CASSVKDSERRDSYNSPLHF.

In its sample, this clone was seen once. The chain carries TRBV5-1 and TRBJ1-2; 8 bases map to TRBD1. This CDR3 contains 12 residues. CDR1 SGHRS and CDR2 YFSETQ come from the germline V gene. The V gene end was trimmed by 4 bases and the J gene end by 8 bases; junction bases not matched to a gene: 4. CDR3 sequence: CASSETGVGYTF. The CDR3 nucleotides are TGCGCCAGCAGCGAGACAGGGGTCGGCTACACCTTC.

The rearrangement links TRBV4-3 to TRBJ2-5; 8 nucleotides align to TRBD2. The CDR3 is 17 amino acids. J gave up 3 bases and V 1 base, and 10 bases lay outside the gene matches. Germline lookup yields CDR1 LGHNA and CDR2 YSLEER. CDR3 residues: CASSQGKIAGFKETQYF. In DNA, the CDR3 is TGCGCCAGCAGCCAAGGGAAGATAGCGGGATTCAAAGAGACCCAGTACTTC.

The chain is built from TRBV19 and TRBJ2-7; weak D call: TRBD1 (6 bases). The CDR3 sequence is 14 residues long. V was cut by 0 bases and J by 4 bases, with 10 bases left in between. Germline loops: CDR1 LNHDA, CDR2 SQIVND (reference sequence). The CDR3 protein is CASSIDLQGYEQYF. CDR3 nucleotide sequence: TGTGCCAGTAGTATAGATCTCCAGGGGTACGAGCAGTACTTC.

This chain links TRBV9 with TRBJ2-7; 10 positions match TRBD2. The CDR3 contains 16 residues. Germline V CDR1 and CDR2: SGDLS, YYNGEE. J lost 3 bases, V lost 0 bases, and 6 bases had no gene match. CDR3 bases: TGTGCCAGCAGCGTAGGAGAGGCTAGCGGGGGCTACGAGCAGTACTTC. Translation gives CASSVGEASGGYEQYF. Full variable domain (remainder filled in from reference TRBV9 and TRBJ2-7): DSGVTQTPKHLITATGQRVTLRCSPRSGDLSVYWYQQSLDQGLQFLIQYYNGEERAKGNILERFSAQQFPDLHSELNLSSLELGDSALYFCASSVGEASGGYEQYFGPGTRLTVT.

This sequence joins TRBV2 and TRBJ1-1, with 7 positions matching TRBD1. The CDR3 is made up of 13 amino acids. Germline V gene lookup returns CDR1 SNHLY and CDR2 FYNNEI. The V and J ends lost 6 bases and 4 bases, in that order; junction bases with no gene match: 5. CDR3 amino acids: CASSSTGSTEAFF. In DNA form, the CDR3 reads TGTGCCAGCAGCTCGACAGGGAGCACTGAAGCTTTCTTT.

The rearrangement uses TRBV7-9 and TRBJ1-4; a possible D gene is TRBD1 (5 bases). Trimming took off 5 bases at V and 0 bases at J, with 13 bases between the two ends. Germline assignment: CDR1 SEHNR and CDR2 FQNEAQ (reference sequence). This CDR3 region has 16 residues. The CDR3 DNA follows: TGTGCCAGCAGCCAACGGGGGATTGCAACTAATGAAAAACTGTTTTTT. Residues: CASSQRGIATNEKLFF.

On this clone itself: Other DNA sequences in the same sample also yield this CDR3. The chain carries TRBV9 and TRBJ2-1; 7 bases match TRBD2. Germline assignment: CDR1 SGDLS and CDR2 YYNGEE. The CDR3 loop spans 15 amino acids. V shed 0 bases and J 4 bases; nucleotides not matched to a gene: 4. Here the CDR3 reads CASSVEASGYNEQFF. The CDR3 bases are TGTGCCAGCAGCGTAGAGGCTAGCGGATACAATGAGCAGTTCTTC.

The CDR3 DNA sequence: TGTGCCAGCAGCCCGCCCACAGGGGAGAACATTCAGTACTTC. This translates into CASSPPTGENIQYF. The chain is built from TRBV5-6 and TRBJ2-4; TRBD1 agrees at 7 bases. This CDR3 region has 14 residues. The trim removed 4 bases at V and 7 bases at J, leaving 8 bases unmatched. The V gene's germline CDR1 is SGHDT and CDR2 YYEEEE.

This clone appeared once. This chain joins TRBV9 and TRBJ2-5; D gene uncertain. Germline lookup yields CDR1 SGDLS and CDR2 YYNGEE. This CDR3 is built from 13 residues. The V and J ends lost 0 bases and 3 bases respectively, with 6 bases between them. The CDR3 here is CASSVARKETQYF. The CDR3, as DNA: TGTGCCAGCAGCGTAGCCAGGAAAGAGACCCAGTACTTC. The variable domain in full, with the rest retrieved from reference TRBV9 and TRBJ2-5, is DSGVTQTPKHLITATGQRVTLRCSPRSGDLSVYWYQQSLDQGLQFLIQYYNGEERAKGNILERFSAQQFPDLHSELNLSSLELGDSALYFCASSVARKETQYFGPGTRLLVL.

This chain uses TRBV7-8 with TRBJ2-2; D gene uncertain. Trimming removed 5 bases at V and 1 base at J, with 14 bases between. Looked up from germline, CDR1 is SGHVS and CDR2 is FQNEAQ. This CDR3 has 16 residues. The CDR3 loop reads CASSPKMVVNTGELFF. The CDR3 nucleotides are TGTGCCAGCAGCCCCAAGATGGTTGTGAACACCGGGGAGCTGTTTTTT.

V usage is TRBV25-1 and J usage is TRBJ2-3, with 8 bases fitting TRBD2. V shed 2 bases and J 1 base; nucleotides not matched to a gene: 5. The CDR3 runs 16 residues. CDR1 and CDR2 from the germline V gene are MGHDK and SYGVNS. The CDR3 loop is CASSEPGLAGTDTQYF. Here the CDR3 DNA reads TGTGCCAGCAGTGAACCCGGACTAGCTGGCACAGATACGCAGTATTTT. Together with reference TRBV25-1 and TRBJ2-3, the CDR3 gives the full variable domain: EADIYQTPRYLVIGTGKKITLECSQTMGHDKMYWYQQDPGMELHLIHYSYGVNSTEKGDLSSESTVSRIRTEHFPLTLESARPSHTSQYLCASSEPGLAGTDTQYFGPGTRLTVL.